Listed below are T cell receptor beta chains from one sample, sequenced in a study of blood T cell repertoires in COVID-19. This table comes from immunoSEQ multiplex PCR, and its TCRdb copy is limited to in-frame clones, with some not included. The table includes some 200,000 clones, about 75% detected once. The sample comprised peripheral blood. These receptors originate from an older woman with acute or convalescent COVID-19. The CDR3 runs from the conserved cysteine through the conserved F or W. Fields, in order: clone size, V gene, D gene, J gene, CDR3 protein, CDR3 DNA. The D gene is left open where the match is weak. Not all rows give a size; the values are once, few, many and, for expanded clones, a class.

.	TRBV19	TRBD1	TRBJ2-3	CASSTQGTGGRHTQYF	TGTGCCAGTAGTACCCAAGGGACAGGGGGCAGGCATACGCAGTATTTT
.	TRBV9	TRBD1	TRBJ2-2	CASSPGQGPVTGELFF	TGTGCCAGCAGCCCAGGACAGGGGCCCGTCACCGGGGAGCTGTTTTTT
.	TRBV28	TRBD1	TRBJ1-2	CATPGQANYGYTF	TGTGCCACTCCGGGACAGGCTAACTATGGCTACACCTTC
.	TRBV27	.	TRBJ2-7	CASREGLEHSYEQYF	TGTGCCAGCAGAGAGGGACTGGAGCACTCCTACGAGCAGTACTTC
.	TRBV6-6	.	TRBJ2-1	CASSRRDYNEQFF	TGTGCCAGCAGTCGCCGGGACTACAATGAGCAGTTCTTC
once	TRBV4-1	.	TRBJ1-2	CASSPTESQGYGYTF	TGCGCCAGCAGCCCAACTGAGTCACAGGGCTATGGCTACACCTTC
.	TRBV6-5	.	TRBJ2-7	CASRDTSYEQYF	TGTGCCAGCAGGGACACGTCCTACGAGCAGTACTTC
.	TRBV7-2	TRBD2	TRBJ2-1	CASSLAGPQMYNEQFF	TGTGCCAGCAGTCTAGCGGGCCCGCAAATGTACAATGAGCAGTTCTTC
.	TRBV6-6	TRBD1	TRBJ2-7	CASSVLQGAGEQYF	TGTGCCAGCAGCGTCTTACAGGGGGCCGGCGAGCAGTACTTC
.	TRBV15	.	TRBJ1-1	CATSRVQGWTEAFF	TGTGCCACCAGCAGAGTACAGGGTTGGACTGAAGCTTTCTTT
once	TRBV6-6	.	TRBJ1-2	CATVGDTFNYGYTF	TGTGCCACTGTGGGAGACACTTTTAACTATGGCTACACCTTC
few	TRBV19	.	TRBJ2-1	CASSSGDSYNEQFF	TGTGCCAGTAGTAGCGGGGACTCCTACAATGAGCAGTTCTTC
few	TRBV7-8	TRBD1	TRBJ1-5	CASSSRGNNQPQHF	TGTGCCAGCAGCTCCAGGGGGAACAATCAGCCCCAGCATTTT
few	TRBV29-1	TRBD2	TRBJ2-1	CSVSSGDYNEQFF	TGCAGCGTCTCTAGCGGAGATTACAATGAGCAGTTCTTC
.	TRBV24-1	.	TRBJ1-5	CATSDSSGAISNQPQHF	TGTGCCACCAGTGATTCTTCAGGGGCAATAAGCAATCAGCCCCAGCATTTT
once	TRBV3-1/TRBV3-2	.	TRBJ2-7	CASSQGLTSSNYEQYF	TGTGCCAGCAGCCAAGGTCTTACTAGCTCAAACTACGAGCAGTACTTC
few	TRBV2	.	TRBJ2-7	CASSPLASSYEQYF	TGTGCCAGCAGTCCCCTAGCGAGCTCCTACGAGCAGTACTTC
.	TRBV18	.	TRBJ1-2	CASSTGSSSGRNYGYTF	TGTGCCAGCTCAACAGGCTCCAGTAGCGGCAGAAACTATGGCTACACCTTC
.	TRBV18	TRBD1	TRBJ1-2	CASSRSRTGEGYTF	TGTGCCAGCTCTCGTTCTCGTACAGGGGAAGGCTACACCTTC
.	TRBV10-3	TRBD1	TRBJ1-3	CAISESLDWDRDHAGNTIYF	TGTGCCATCAGTGAGTCTTTGGATTGGGACAGGGATCACGCTGGAAACACCATATATTTT
few	TRBV18	.	TRBJ1-2	CASSRREGGYTF	TGTGCCAGCTCACGTCGGGAGGGAGGCTACACCTTC
few	TRBV9	.	TRBJ1-6	CASSVRGRSPLHF	TGTGCCAGCAGCGTCCGGGGTAGGTCACCCCTCCACTTT
.	TRBV5-1	.	TRBJ1-5	CASSLEAGGGGQPQHF	TGCGCCAGCAGCTTGGAGGCGGGGGGGGGCGGGCAGCCCCAGCATTTT
.	TRBV11-2	.	TRBJ2-7	CASSLAYEQYF	TGTGCCAGCAGCTTAGCGTACGAGCAGTACTTC
few	TRBV29-1	TRBD1	TRBJ1-5	CSAGQGGLNQPQHF	TGCAGCGCCGGACAGGGAGGATTGAATCAGCCCCAGCATTTT
.	TRBV27	TRBD1	TRBJ2-1	CASSPKWTGGFYEQFF	TGTGCCAGCAGTCCCAAATGGACAGGGGGCTTTTATGAGCAGTTCTTC
.	TRBV7-9	.	TRBJ1-3	CASSLATGSGNTIYF	TGTGCCAGCAGCTTAGCCACAGGATCTGGAAACACCATATATTTT
.	TRBV7-2	TRBD1	TRBJ2-5	CASSFQGAQETQYF	TGTGCCAGCAGCTTCCAGGGGGCCCAAGAGACCCAGTACTTC
.	TRBV2	TRBD1	TRBJ1-2	CASSGTGYGYTF	TGTGCCAGCAGCGGGACAGGGTATGGCTACACCTTC
.	TRBV2	.	TRBJ2-3	CASSVLGSGTDTQYF	TGTGCCAGCAGTGTATTGGGTTCAGGAACAGATACGCAGTATTTT
once	TRBV2	.	TRBJ1-1	CASSTRGGTEAFF	TGTGCCAGCAGTACCCGAGGGGGCACTGAAGCTTTCTTT
.	TRBV9	.	TRBJ2-7	CASSGMVEGEQYF	TGTGCCAGCAGCGGGATGGTTGAGGGCGAGCAGTACTTC
.	TRBV3-1/TRBV3-2	.	TRBJ2-5	CASSRVSETQYF	TGTGCCAGCAGTAGAGTCTCAGAGACCCAGTACTTC
.	TRBV5-1	.	TRBJ2-1	CASSSVTGSYNEQFF	TGCGCCAGCAGCTCCGTGACGGGGTCCTACAATGAGCAGTTCTTC
.	TRBV3-1/TRBV3-2	TRBD2	TRBJ2-1	CASSQELASYNEQFF	TGTGCCAGCAGCCAAGAACTAGCGTCCTACAATGAGCAGTTCTTC
.	TRBV13	.	TRBJ2-5	CASSSGGQTQYF	TGTGCCAGCAGCTCCGGAGGGCAGACCCAGTACTTC
.	TRBV10-2	.	TRBJ1-1	CASSDGRRNTEAFF	TGCGCCAGCAGTGACGGTAGGAGAAACACTGAAGCTTTCTTT
.	TRBV24-1	.	TRBJ2-2	CATSDTTGRKTGELFF	TGTGCCACCAGTGATACGACAGGGAGGAAGACCGGGGAGCTGTTTTTT